One sample yielded the 27 T cell receptor beta chains listed below, sequenced in a study of metastatic and nonmetastatic thyroid tumors. TCRdb re-analyzed the PCR reads through MiXCR. The profile shows around 38,000 clones, 25% to 30% of them singletons. Among the patients, none had received any treatment before thyroid surgery. What was sequenced was blood. These receptors came from a female donor with papillary thyroid cancer or a benign thyroid nodule (not recorded which). Some clones in this sample may be carry-over from other donors' samples.

This chain joins TRBV7-9 and TRBJ1-2; 9 positions match TRBD1. The CDR3 runs to 15 residues. In germline, CDR1 is SEHNR, CDR2 FQNEAQ (reference sequence). Trimming at V came to 5 bases and at J to 2 bases, leaving 6 bases not matched to a gene. CDR3 in amino acids: CASSHGTGLNYGYTF. CDR3 DNA sequence: TGTGCCAGCAGCCATGGGACAGGGCTAAACTATGGCTACACCTTC.

This clone was observed at least ten times. The chain uses TRBV30 and TRBJ1-1; TRBD1 is a possible D gene (5 bases). This CDR3 has 13 residues. Per the germline V gene, CDR1 is GTSNPN and CDR2 is SVGIG (reference sequence). Trimming took 2 bases from V and 5 from J, leaving 12 bases between them. The CDR3 region is CAWSPLGGTEAFF. For the CDR3, the DNA is TGTGCCTGGAGTCCCTTGGGGGGGACTGAAGCTTTCTTT.

At least ten counts were recorded for this clone. The chain couples TRBV7-6 to TRBJ2-7, with D unresolved. The CDR3 runs to 13 residues. Germline CDR1 and CDR2: SGHVS and FNYEAQ. The V and J ends lost 4 bases and 2 bases respectively, with 9 bases between them. CDR3 region: CASSSYQTYEQYF. The DNA for the CDR3 is TGTGCCAGCAGCTCCTATCAGACCTACGAGCAGTACTTC.

J is TRBJ1-6 and V is TRBV6-6; D call uncertain. Trimming cost V 0 bases and J 10 bases, with 7 bases left between them. The germline gives CDR1 MNHNY, CDR2 SVGAGI (reference sequence). The CDR3 is 13 amino acids. The DNA of the CDR3 is TGTGCCAGCAGTTACTCGATTAGCTCACCCCTCCACTTT. Amino acid sequence: CASSYSISSPLHF.

This clone came up a few times. This sequence joins TRBV24-1 and TRBJ1-2; the D gene is possibly TRBD1 (6 bases). CDR3 length: 15 residues. Germline V gene lookup returns CDR1 KGHDR and CDR2 SFDVKD. With 5 bases removed from V and 8 bases from J, the gap between germline ends came to 20 bases. DNA for the CDR3: TGTGCCACCAGTGGAACGGGACAATTTGAGGACGGCTACACCTTC. Translation gives CATSGTGQFEDGYTF.

The chain employs TRBV5-1 and TRBJ1-1; D is perhaps TRBD1 (6 bases). The CDR3 runs to 16 residues. The V gene lost 4 bases and the J gene lost 0 bases, with 16 bases spanning the gap. Germline loops: CDR1 SGHRS, CDR2 YFSETQ. CDR3 amino acids: CASSDPSTGMNTEAFF. CDR3 bases: TGCGCCAGCAGCGATCCCTCGACAGGCATGAACACTGAAGCTTTCTTT.

This clone showed up many times. The chain links TRBV7-3 to TRBJ2-1, with 10 bases that match TRBD2. CDR1 is SGHTA and CDR2 is FQGTGA in the germline V gene. V trimming: 2 bases; J trimming: 9 bases; junction bases outside the gene matches: 4. The CDR3 runs 14 residues. The CDR3 loop reads CASSLEREGIEQFF. CDR3 nucleotides: TGTGCCAGCAGCTTAGAGCGGGAGGGTATTGAGCAGTTCTTC.

This chain links TRBV12-3 or TRBV12-4 with TRBJ2-2; 11 bases match TRBD1. The V segment lost 6 bases and the J segment 10 bases; nucleotides outside the gene matches: 13. The CDR3 loop spans 16 amino acids. This CDR3 reads CASREGQGAWTVELFF. DNA of the CDR3: TGTGCCAGCAGAGAAGGACAGGGGGCGTGGACTGTGGAGCTGTTTTTT.

This clone is labeled as medium-sized. The chain is built from TRBV12-3 or TRBV12-4 and TRBJ2-7, with TRBD1 identical over 8 bases. With V trimmed by 6 bases and J by 5 bases, 6 bases remained unmatched. CDR3 size: 13 residues. CDR3 sequence reads: CASRRQGTDEQYF. CDR3 DNA: TGTGCCAGCAGACGACAGGGGACGGACGAGCAGTACTTC.

Note on this clone: One junction end disagrees with the germline gene, perhaps due to a read error. The chain is built from TRBV12-3 or TRBV12-4 and TRBJ1-2, with unresolved D. This CDR3 is 12 amino acids long. CDR3 protein: CASSSANCGYTF. The CDR3 DNA reads as TGTGCCAGCAGTTCCGCTAACTGTGGCTACACCTTC.

This clone has a handful of counts. V usage is TRBV6-1 and J usage is TRBJ1-6, with D possibly matching TRBD1 (6 bases). V lost 2 bases to trimming and J lost 7 bases, with 18 bases between them. Germline V gives CDR1 MNHNS, CDR2 SASEGT. The CDR3 extends over 17 amino acids. As DNA, the CDR3 is TGTGCCAGCAGTGAATTTGGGGGCCTCCAGGGAAATTCACCCCTCCACTTT. Protein sequence: CASSEFGGLQGNSPLHF.

The chain couples TRBV15 to TRBJ2-7, with 7 bases fitting TRBD1. The CDR3 sequence is 14 residues long. V shed 0 bases and J 5 bases; nucleotides not matched to a gene: 4. Germline-derived CDR1 and CDR2 are LNHNV and YYDKDF (reference sequence). Here the CDR3 reads CATSRELGGHEQYF. CDR3 sequence (DNA): TGTGCCACCAGCAGAGAGTTAGGGGGCCACGAGCAGTACTTC.

Written as DNA, the CDR3 is TGTGCCAGCAGCTCTCCGGGACGAATCTTCTATGGCTACACCTTC. It codes for CASSSPGRIFYGYTF. J is TRBJ1-2 and V is TRBV11-2, with a weak D call TRBD1 (5 bases). Trimming removed 4 bases at V and 4 bases at J, with 16 bases between. Per germline, CDR1 SGHAT and CDR2 FQNNGV. The CDR3 is 15 amino acids.

This clone was seen at least ten times. The chain employs TRBV5-6 and TRBJ2-5, with TRBD2 matching over 12 bases. The V gene's germline CDR1 is SGHDT and CDR2 YYEEEE. The V and J ends lost 4 bases and 7 bases, in that order; junction bases with no gene match: 8. CDR3 length: 15 amino acids. CDR3 region: CASSTRTSGTGTQYF. In DNA form, the CDR3 reads TGTGCCAGCAGCACCCGGACTAGCGGGACAGGGACCCAGTACTTC.

Note on this clone: At one end, the junction sequence differs from germline, possibly due to a read error. The chain has TRBV28 and TRBJ1-2; D ambiguous. The germline V gene has CDR1 MDHEN and CDR2 SYDVKM. The CDR3 is 13 residues long. CDR3 nucleotide sequence: TGTGCCAGCAGTTTGACGTCCTTATATGGCCACACCTTC. Its translation: CASSLTSLYGHTF.

This clone was counted a few times. This chain links TRBV19 with TRBJ1-2, with D perhaps matching TRBD1 (6 bases). CDR1 LNHDA and CDR2 SQIVND come from the germline V gene (reference sequence). This CDR3 region has 13 residues. V lost 7 bases and J lost 13, with 22 bases in between. The CDR3 nucleotides read TGTGCCAGTAAGTCCCTGATACAGGGTTTCAGCACCTTC. Translated: CASKSLIQGFSTF.

This clone was seen at least ten times. This chain connects TRBV2 to TRBJ1-1; D is possibly TRBD1 (5 bases). CDR3 length: 13 residues. The germline V gene encodes CDR1 SNHLY and CDR2 FYNNEI. The V end lost 7 bases, the J end lost 2 bases, and 11 bases lay between the germline ends. CDR3 in DNA: TGTGCCAGCACGACAGAGATCAACACTGAAGCTTTCTTT. It specifies CASTTEINTEAFF.

By frequency in the sample, this clone is medium-sized. Here the CDR3 DNA reads TGTGCCAGCAGTTTAGGGCTTGTCACCGGGGAGCTGTTTTTT. This encodes CASSLGLVTGELFF. This chain uses TRBV6-2 or TRBV6-3 with TRBJ2-2; D is unresolved. The CDR3 totals 14 residues. The V gene's germline CDR1 is MNHEY and CDR2 SVGEGT. The V gene lost 4 bases and the J gene lost 4 bases, with 10 bases spanning the gap.

There are a few counts of this clone. V is TRBV28 and J is TRBJ2-1, with TRBD1 identical over 9 bases. The trim removed 6 bases at V and 6 bases at J, leaving 6 bases unmatched. The length of the CDR3 is 14 residues. Germline CDR1 MDHEN, CDR2 SYDVKM. The CDR3 DNA is TGTGCCAGCAGACCGGGACAGGGTCTCAATGAGCAGTTCTTC. This translates into CASRPGQGLNEQFF.

This clone was counted once. The chain has TRBV20-1 and TRBJ1-2, with 9 nucleotides matching TRBD1. Germline V gene sequence: CDR1 DFQATT, CDR2 SNEGSKA (reference sequence). The CDR3 has 16 amino acids. Trimming cost V 3 bases and J 2 bases; bases outside gene matches: 10. The CDR3 region has the DNA TGCAGTGCTAGTAGTTCGGGACAGGGAATAAACTATGGCTACACCTTC. Amino acids: CSASSSGQGINYGYTF.

This clone was observed once. The chain has TRBV7-2 and TRBJ2-7; no clear D. V gave up 5 bases and J gave up 0 bases, with 14 bases separating them. In germline, CDR1 is SGHTA, CDR2 FQGNSA. The CDR3 has 15 residues. The DNA of the CDR3 is TGTGCCAGCAGCCAACTGGGGTCCAGCTCCTACGAGCAGTACTTC. Translating gives CASSQLGSSSYEQYF. Variable domain in full (rest from reference TRBV7-2 and TRBJ2-7): GAGVSQSPSNKVTEKGKDVELRCDPISGHTALYWYRQSLGQGLEFLIYFQGNSAPDKSGLPSDRFSAERTGGSVSTLTIQRTQQEDSAVYLCASSQLGSSSYEQYFGPGTRLTVT.

This clone has a handful of counts. The V gene is TRBV20-1, the J gene TRBJ2-7; 11 positions agree with TRBD1. The V segment lost 3 bases and the J segment 2 bases; nucleotides outside the gene matches: 6. The CDR3 is made up of 15 amino acids. Germline loops: CDR1 DFQATT, CDR2 SNEGSKA (reference sequence). The CDR3 is CSASDPGQGAYEQYF. For the CDR3, the DNA is TGCAGTGCTAGCGACCCGGGACAGGGGGCCTACGAGCAGTACTTC.

The chain links TRBV29-1 to TRBJ2-1; 8 bases match TRBD1. The V segment lost 5 bases and the J segment 1 base; nucleotides outside the gene matches: 1. The CDR3 length is 13 residues. Germline V gene data show CDR1 as SQVTM and CDR2 as ANQGSEA. This CDR3 is CSVRQGSYNEQFF. CDR3 in DNA: TGCAGCGTTCGACAGGGGTCCTACAATGAGCAGTTCTTC.

V usage is TRBV6-5 and J usage is TRBJ2-7; no clear D. The V end lost 3 bases, the J end lost 4 bases, and 10 bases lay between the germline ends. The CDR3 length is 13 residues. Germline CDR1 reads MNHEY; CDR2 reads SVGAGI. The CDR3 nucleotides are TGTGCCAGCAGTTATCGAGAAGGATACGAGCAGTACTTC. It translates to CASSYREGYEQYF.

This clone occurred many times. A much larger clone lies one base from this, so it may be a read error. The sample has other DNA sequences that encode this CDR3 too. The genes are TRBV20-1 and TRBJ1-4; 7 bases match TRBD1. The CDR3 runs 19 residues. Germline V gene data show CDR1 as DFQATT and CDR2 as SNEGSKA (reference sequence). Germline trimming cut 3 bases from V and 0 bases from J; bases unmatched to any gene: 16. CDR3 nucleotides: TGCAGTGCTAGTCCTGACAGGGCTTTGGTTCCGACAACTAATGAAAAACTGTTTTTT. Amino acids: CSASPDRALVPTTNEKLFF.

The chain recombines TRBV12-3 or TRBV12-4 with TRBJ2-3; D remains ambiguous. Trimming cost V 2 bases and J 3 bases, with 3 bases left between them. CDR3 length: 12 amino acids. CDR3 amino acids: CASSLSTDTQYF. The CDR3 region has the DNA TGTGCCAGCAGTTTATCAACAGATACGCAGTATTTT.

By proportion, this clone is medium-sized. The chain employs TRBV6-1 and TRBJ2-7, with D tentatively TRBD2 (5 bases). The CDR3 extends over 13 amino acids. CDR1 and CDR2 (germline): MNHNS, SASEGT. V was shortened by 6 bases and J by 6 bases, with 15 bases between the two germline ends. As DNA, the CDR3 is TGTGCCAGCAGGGAGGACTCAACCGCCGAGCAGTACTTC. The encoded protein is CASREDSTAEQYF.